This T cell receptor (beta chain) derives from a study of cytomegalovirus exposure and HLA in healthy donors. Notes on the study in general: A later analysis linked around 17,000 TCR beta sequences to HLA alleles at 0.05 false discovery rate.

Concerning this clone itself: The antigen remains undetermined.

PCR used 60 Vbeta primers and 13 Jbeta primers. Here immunoSEQ multiplex PCR was the method, and the copy in TCRdb shows in-frame clones only, minus some. In the table there are about 160,000 clones, roughly 80% of which are singletons. This TCR was recovered from a male donor in good health and CMV-seropositive. The sequenced sample consisted of PBMCs.

The CDR3 spells CASSLSYEETQYF. DNA for the CDR3: TGTGCCAGCAGCTTGAGCTACGAAGAGACCCAGTACTTC. The chain carries TRBV5-4 and TRBJ2-5; the D is unclear. This CDR3 has 13 amino acids. The V and J ends lost 1 base and 3 bases respectively, with 7 bases between them. The germline V gene encodes CDR1 SGHNT and CDR2 YYREEE (reference sequence). Supplemented by reference TRBV5-4 and TRBJ2-5, the full variable domain reads ETGVTQSPTHLIKTRGQQVTLRCSSQSGHNTVSWYQQALGQGPQFIFQYYREEENGRGNFPPRFSGLQFPNYSSELNVNALELDDSALYLCASSLSYEETQYFGPGTRLLVL.